The entry that follows covers one TCR beta chain sequence. No antigen is known for it. No base-level quality is on record; no much larger clone is a single base apart. This sample was included in a study of T cell responses to AZD1222 COVID-19 vaccine (dated by TCRdb to the early 2020s). For the study in its entirety: TCR sequencing was performed for 230 to 250 trial participants, of whom about 200 were given two doses of AZD1222 and around 25 were given two doses of MenACWY control vaccine. Trial participants were enrolled by age into 18-55, 56-69 and 70-plus year subgroups, with roughly 160, 29 and 62 TCR-sequenced participants respectively. General findings and caveats noted by the study authors: After two AZD1222 doses, both the breadth and the depth of spike-specific TCRs were significantly higher than at day 0 and than in MenACWY recipients. Only five to seven AZD1222 recipients were SARS-CoV-2 seropositive at baseline, limiting conclusions about previously exposed vaccinees. The whole spike protein was spanned by vaccine-associated CD4 TCRs, and dominant responses were seen in regions 160-218 and 743-854. Nearly half of unique spike-specific TCRs reportedly recognized epitopes outside regions mutated in the B.1.351 and B.1.1.7 variants. Participants were mostly white British and included more females than males, and it was suggested by the authors that clonal diversity may have been underestimated. The 56-69-year group was small, and its depth increase did not reach significance, likely because of low power. Because no day 14 peak-response samples were available, repertoires were characterized only after the peak T cell response.

The CDR3 regions of human TCRbeta chains were subjected to immunosequencing. The paper's data handling went like this. TCRs in the repertoires were compared against a reference library of SARS-CoV-2-specific TCRs that had been generated with the MIRA antigen-specificity platform. Breadth was defined as the fraction of unique TCRs that were SARS-CoV-2-associated. Depth was defined as the fraction of total T cells that were SARS-CoV-2-associated. Using the MIRA data, each spike-specific TCR was assigned both to the spike region to which the TCR was reactive and to a CD4 or CD8 class. Log10-transformed breadth and depth values were compared by one-way ANOVA with Sidak's multiple comparisons tests. As stored in TCRdb, this immuneACCESS dataset retains in-frame rearrangements with V and J assigned. A fraction of the clones does not appear; measured against another copy, unresolved V genes explain less than half of the discrepancy, and the remainder lacks a known reason. The V and J calls and the clone size are those of that table, but D and trimming were determined from the DNA. The sample table contains more than 95,000 clones; only one count was recorded for 85% to 90% of them. The ten largest clones take up 44% of the sample.

As encoded in the germline V gene, CDR1 is SGHDN while CDR2 is FVKESK. From cysteine to phenylalanine, the CDR3 is 12 amino acids long. Of all the DNA, just the CDR3 is kept, 36 bases in frame from base 1. V ends up 3 bases short and J 10 bases short, with an unmatched junction base count of 2. The time point label on this specimen signifies: about 28 days (+/-7) after the second vaccine dose. AZD1222 recipients whose second dose came at about 4 weeks and those whose second dose came at about 12 weeks were combined into one group, since spike-specific TCR depth and breadth did not differ between the two schedules. Vaccinee samples were obtained from the UK trials COV001 and COV002, which included a single-blind randomized controlled phase 2/3 trial of AZD1222 (ChAdOx1 nCoV-19) in healthy adults. For TCRbeta chain sequencing, PBMC samples from trial participants were taken at day 0 and at day 28 after the second dose.

The source was peripheral blood, collected 28 days after the second AZD1222 dose. The sequence derives from an adult who received the AZD1222 COVID-19 vaccine. Rearrangement joined TRBV14 to TRBJ2-5; 10 nucleotides in the junction match TRBD2. The nucleotides read TGTGCCAGCAGCCACAGCGGGAGGGTCCAGTACTTC. Translated, this is CASSHSGRVQYF.